A selection of T cell receptor beta chains follows, all from one sample in a study of long-term antiretroviral therapy in people with HIV. The protocol was immunoSEQ multiplex PCR, while the TCRdb copy is restricted to in-frame clones and leaves out a portion. The table has 17,000 or so clones, 75% to 85% seen once. This specimen was unsorted PBMCs, taken 0.3 years before starting antiretroviral therapy. These TCRs come from a man in his fifties with HIV. Each CDR3 is given with its conserved first and last residue. Each record gives: J gene, clone size, V gene, CDR3 protein. Some rows have no size entry. The others give once, few or many, or a class for an expanded clone.

TRBJ1-4,NA,TRBV7-9,CASSRTTGQGNEKLFF
TRBJ2-3,NA,TRBV2,CASMTRADTQYF
TRBJ1-2,NA,TRBV6-1,CASTRRVDYGYTF
TRBJ1-6,once,TRBV7-2,CASSLGLGPSVSPLHF
TRBJ2-7,NA,TRBV7-2,CASSFISGERQGFPYEQYF
TRBJ1-1,NA,TRBV18,CASSPVAGGLRNTEAFF
TRBJ2-7,NA,TRBV5-1,CASSPWGVRTGEQYF
TRBJ2-1,NA,TRBV7-8,CASSRGTRDEQFF
TRBJ2-7,NA,TRBV28,CASSRLASSYEQYF
TRBJ2-1,NA,TRBV5-6,CASSWDTYNEQFF
TRBJ1-1,NA,TRBV7-8,CASSPRQGPNTEAFF
TRBJ1-5,NA,TRBV5-1,CASSVTGDSNQPQHF